This TCR beta chain was profiled in a study of CD8 T cells in ankylosing spondylitis. On this clonotype itself: Its cognate antigen is unknown.

In making TCR beta libraries, quantitative 5'-RACE with molecular barcodes was used. TCRdb reprocessed the 5' RACE reads via MiXCR and lists one record per CDR3 protein. The table records 500,000 to 550,000 distinct CDR3 sequences, about an eighth of them present only once. General study findings and limits: The disease-linked clones had a CD8+ phenotype and low blood frequencies. Earlier reports found some motif variants in synovial fluid and blood in reactive arthritis. The clones that were linked to disease were reported to be significantly enriched in matched synovial fluid samples from ankylosing spondylitis patients. For ankylosing spondylitis blood, a TCR beta motif of under ten highly homologous variants appeared characteristic.

The CDR3 has 15 amino acids. Germline CDR1 is LGHDT and CDR2 is YNNKEL (reference sequence). The ends were cut back, 1 base at V and 5 bases at J, with 14 bases in the middle. This TCR was recovered from a male donor with ankylosing spondylitis. V is TRBV3-1 and J is TRBJ1-2; D remains ambiguous. The material sequenced was blood, either unsorted or a sorted T cell fraction (not recorded which). The DNA of the CDR3 is TGTGCCAGCAGCCAAGCCCTGGTCGTATCATATGGCTACACCTTC. This encodes CASSQALVVSYGYTF.